This T cell receptor beta chain derives from a study of T cell responses to AZD1222 COVID-19 vaccine. Regarding the study as a whole: Most donors were white British and more were female, and clonal diversity was possibly underestimated. Once two AZD1222 doses were given, Spike-specific TCR breadth and depth went up. Nearly half of spike-specific TCRs reportedly target variant regions that are unmutated in the B.1.351 and B.1.1.7 variants.

Here immunoSEQ multiplex PCR was the method, and the copy in TCRdb shows in-frame clones only, minus some. The sample carries under 200,000 clones, over 85% recorded once. The germline V gene encodes CDR1 MNHEY and CDR2 SMNVEV (reference sequence). The CDR3 contains 15 residues. Trimming stripped 1 base from V and 6 bases from J, with 12 bases between. Turning to this clone: Its antigen is not identified.

This clonotype originated in an adult who received the MenACWY meningococcal vaccine as a control. This specimen was peripheral blood, taken 28 days after the second dose of the MenACWY control vaccine. This chain joins TRBV27 and TRBJ2-2; D is uncertain. This CDR3 reads CASSLWSSRPGELFF. For the CDR3, the DNA is TGTGCCAGCAGTTTATGGAGCAGTCGGCCCGGGGAGCTGTTTTTT.